These 29 T cell receptor beta chains came from one sample sequenced in a study of blood T cell repertoires in COVID-19. Sequencing used immunoSEQ multiplex PCR; TCRdb keeps in-frame clones, though not all of them. The data hold 250,000 to 300,000 clones, with approximately 85% observed a single time. Sequencing used peripheral blood. Receptors originate from a woman aged 25 to 39 with acute or convalescent COVID-19.

The chain has TRBV27 and TRBJ2-7, with 10 bases that match TRBD2. V dropped 0 bases and J dropped 0; count of bases not matched to a gene: 5. This CDR3 region has 17 residues. Germline loops: CDR1 MNHEY, CDR2 SMNVEV (reference sequence). The CDR3 is CASSLSPSGRNSYEQYF. Here the CDR3 DNA reads TGTGCCAGCAGTTTATCGCCTAGCGGGAGAAACTCCTACGAGCAGTACTTC.

The rearrangement links TRBV7-2 to TRBJ1-1, with 8 nucleotides matching TRBD1. The germline CDR1 and CDR2 sequences are SGHTA and FQGNSA. The CDR3 runs to 15 residues. Trimming cost V 6 bases and J 5 bases; bases outside gene matches: 11. CDR3 residues: CASSLDDRGETEAFF. The CDR3 DNA reads as TGTGCCAGCAGTCTCGACGACAGGGGTGAAACTGAAGCTTTCTTT.

The chain employs TRBV11-3 and TRBJ2-6; 8 bases align to TRBD1. The junction had 3 bases not matched to a gene; V was cut back by 4 bases and J by 4 bases. Germline V gives CDR1 SGHNT, CDR2 YENEEA. The CDR3 consists of 15 residues. The CDR3 bases are TGTGCCAGCAGCTCAGGGACAGGCGGGGCCAACGTCCTGACTTTC. It translates to CASSSGTGGANVLTF.

The genes are TRBV20-1 and TRBJ2-7; 7 bases align to TRBD2. CDR1 and CDR2 (germline): DFQATT, SNEGSKA (reference sequence). The CDR3 loop spans 14 amino acids. Unmatched junction bases numbered 8, after V lost 3 bases and J lost 3 bases. CDR3 DNA: TGCAGTGCTAGTGCTCTAGCGGTGGGCTACGAGCAGTACTTC. As protein: CSASALAVGYEQYF.

The sample holds one count of this clone. The chain joins TRBV11-2 to TRBJ2-3, with TRBD2 identical over 7 bases. Germline values: CDR1 SGHAT, CDR2 FQNNGV. This CDR3 has 14 residues. Losses at the gene ends were 5 bases for V and 3 bases for J; bases not matched to a gene: 5. In nucleotides, the CDR3 is TGTGCCAGCAGCCGGGGGGTGAGAACAGATACGCAGTATTTT. It codes for CASSRGVRTDTQYF.

V and J are TRBV9 and TRBJ2-5; 11 bases match TRBD2. Germline CDR1 is SGDLS and CDR2 is YYNGEE. The CDR3 is made up of 16 amino acids. The J segment lost 1 base and the V segment lost 3 bases, leaving 5 bases of the junction unmatched. The CDR3 protein is CASSARLAGLQETQYF. CDR3 bases: TGTGCCAGCAGCGCACGACTAGCGGGGCTCCAAGAGACCCAGTACTTC.

This clone was picked up a small number of times. The DNA for the CDR3 is TGCGCCAGCAGCCAGTCTAGCGATAGCACAGATACGCAGTATTTT. This sequence encodes CASSQSSDSTDTQYF. The chain links TRBV4-3 to TRBJ2-3; tentative D call: TRBD2 (6 bases). The V and J ends lost 3 bases and 0 bases respectively, with 10 bases between them. The CDR3 totals 15 residues. Germline assignment: CDR1 LGHNA and CDR2 YSLEER.

The chain employs TRBV12-3 or TRBV12-4 and TRBJ1-2; TRBD1 matches 7 bases. V shed 7 bases and J 4 bases; nucleotides not matched to a gene: 6. The CDR3 is 13 residues long. CDR3 nucleotides: TGTGCCAGCACCCAGACAGGGATCTATGGCTACACCTTC. Amino acids: CASTQTGIYGYTF.

This clone came up once. The J gene is TRBJ1-2, the V gene TRBV4-1; the D is unclear. The germline CDR1 and CDR2 sequences are MGHRA and YSYEKL. Trimming left V 2 bases short and J 0 bases short, with 7 bases between. This CDR3 contains 14 residues. DNA of the CDR3: TGCGCCAGCAGCCAACCCCCTTCTAACTATGGCTACACCTTC. It yields the protein CASSQPPSNYGYTF.

The chain uses TRBV7-8 and TRBJ2-1; TRBD2 might be the D (7 bases). Trimming cost V 6 bases and J 8 bases, with 14 bases left between them. Germline assignment: CDR1 SGHVS and CDR2 FQNEAQ. The CDR3 runs 13 residues. CDR3: CASRPGGLDEQFF. CDR3 bases: TGTGCCAGCAGGCCGGGGGGCTTGGATGAGCAGTTCTTC.

This chain joins TRBV3-1 (or the pseudogene TRBV3-2) and TRBJ2-7; 9 nucleotides line up with TRBD2. The CDR3 is made up of 18 amino acids. With V trimmed by 3 bases and J by 3 bases, 15 bases remained unmatched. Looked up from germline, CDR1 is LGHDT and CDR2 is YNNKEL (reference sequence). CDR3 DNA sequence: TGTGCCAGCAGCCAGGTAATCCGTCGAGCGGGAGGTGGCTACGAGCAGTACTTC. It translates to CASSQVIRRAGGGYEQYF.

CDR3 region: CAISGTVSGNTIYF. DNA for the CDR3: TGTGCCATCAGCGGGACAGTCTCTGGAAACACCATATATTTT. The genes are TRBV10-3 and TRBJ1-3; the match to TRBD1 covers 7 bases. V was clipped by 6 bases and J by 0 bases; unmatched bases: 2. Looked up from germline, CDR1 is ENHRY and CDR2 is SYGVKD. The CDR3 spans 14 residues.

The CDR3: CASSESLAGDKGTQYF. CDR3 bases: TGCGCCAGCAGTGAGTCGCTAGCGGGTGACAAGGGGACCCAGTACTTC. The gene calls are TRBV10-2 and TRBJ2-5, with TRBD2 matching 8 bases. The V gene end was trimmed by 0 bases and the J gene end by 7 bases; junction bases not matched to a gene: 10. This CDR3 spans 16 amino acids. Germline V gene sequence: CDR1 WSHSY, CDR2 SAAADI.

This clone has a handful of counts. The genes are TRBV15 and TRBJ1-2; TRBD1 might be the D (6 bases). This CDR3 spans 14 amino acids. Per the germline V gene, CDR1 is LNHNV and CDR2 is YYDKDF (reference sequence). V was pared by 6 bases and J by 4 bases, with 15 bases between. The CDR3 spells CATRGGADPYGYTF. In DNA form, the CDR3 reads TGTGCCACCAGGGGGGGGGCAGATCCCTATGGCTACACCTTC.

The CDR3 nucleotides read TGTGCCATTCCGGGACAGGCCTATGGCTACACCTTC. This gives the protein CAIPGQAYGYTF. The chain links TRBV10-3 to TRBJ1-2, with 8 bases identical to TRBD1. This CDR3 has 12 amino acids. Germline CDR1 and CDR2: ENHRY and SYGVKD. Trimming at V came to 9 bases and at J to 4 bases, leaving 4 bases not matched to a gene.

The DNA of the CDR3 is TGTGCCTGGAGTGTATTAGCAGCGGGGCAAGAGACCCAGTACTTC. This codes for CAWSVLAAGQETQYF. V gene TRBV30 combines with J gene TRBJ2-5, with 7 bases matching TRBD2. The CDR3 is made up of 15 amino acids. The J segment lost 2 bases and the V segment lost 0 bases, leaving 6 bases of the junction unmatched. Germline values: CDR1 GTSNPN, CDR2 SVGIG (reference sequence).

This clone was detected only a few times. The CDR3 here is CASSQEGAWTATNQPQHF. The CDR3 DNA reads as TGCGCCAGCAGCCAAGAAGGGGCCTGGACCGCAACTAATCAGCCCCAGCATTTT. The V gene is TRBV4-1, the J gene TRBJ1-5; possible D gene TRBD1, 5 bases. In germline, CDR1 is MGHRA, CDR2 YSYEKL. There are 18 residues in the CDR3. V gave up 0 bases and J gave up 4 bases, with 19 bases separating them.

This chain uses TRBV2 with TRBJ2-5; D uncertain. The CDR3 has 15 residues. Germline values: CDR1 SNHLY, CDR2 FYNNEI. V was clipped by 2 bases and J by 0 bases, with 10 bases between them. CDR3 sequence: CASSESNANQETQYF. DNA of the CDR3: TGTGCCAGCAGTGAAAGTAATGCGAACCAAGAGACCCAGTACTTC.

The chain employs TRBV9 and TRBJ2-5, with D perhaps matching TRBD1 (6 bases). This CDR3 spans 15 amino acids. Trimming pared 4 bases from V and 5 bases from J, leaving 18 bases between. CDR1 is SGDLS, CDR2 YYNGEE, per germline. The DNA of the CDR3 is TGTGCCAGCAGCTTCCGGGACAACTCCCCGGAGACCCAGTACTTC. Translated, it gives CASSFRDNSPETQYF.

The gene calls are TRBV25-1 and TRBJ1-1; unclear D gene. The CDR3 covers 12 residues. Germline V gene sequence: CDR1 MGHDK, CDR2 SYGVNS. Trimming pared 6 bases from V and 4 bases from J, leaving 9 bases between. The CDR3 DNA reads TGTGCCAGCAGAGGACTTGTCACTGAAGCTTTCTTT. Its translation: CASRGLVTEAFF.

The chain links TRBV27 to TRBJ2-3, with 9 bases aligning to TRBD2. From germline, CDR1 is MNHEY and CDR2 SMNVEV (reference sequence). The CDR3 spans 15 residues. Trimming took 5 bases from V and 2 from J; bases not matched to a gene: 5. The CDR3 nucleotides read TGTGCCAGCAGTACATCTAGCGGGGTCACAGATACGCAGTATTTT. This sequence encodes CASSTSSGVTDTQYF.

The chain links TRBV6-5 to TRBJ2-7; D may be TRBD2 (5 bases). V lost 8 bases and J lost 1, with 9 bases in between. The germline V gene encodes CDR1 MNHEY and CDR2 SVGAGI. The CDR3 has 12 residues. The CDR3 DNA reads as TGTGCCAGCGGACTCAGTTCCTACGAGCAGTACTTC. Translation: CASGLSSYEQYF.

This chain connects TRBV25-1 to TRBJ2-5, with D perhaps TRBD1 (6 bases). The CDR3 is 16 residues long. V lost 1 base to trimming and J lost 3 bases, with 15 bases between them. Germline CDR1 and CDR2: MGHDK and SYGVNS. CDR3 coding DNA: TGTGCCAGCAGTGAATGGAAAGGGACACAGAAAGAGACCCAGTACTTC. This encodes CASSEWKGTQKETQYF.

The rearrangement uses TRBV7-6 and TRBJ2-5, with D tentatively TRBD2 (5 bases). The V gene lost 2 bases and the J gene lost 2 bases, with 15 bases spanning the gap. The CDR3 runs to 16 residues. CDR1 is SGHVS and CDR2 is FNYEAQ in the germline V gene. CDR3 amino acids: CASSLRNGLAQETQYF. DNA of the CDR3: TGTGCCAGCAGCTTAAGGAACGGGCTAGCTCAAGAGACCCAGTACTTC.

The chain has TRBV27 and TRBJ2-3; weak D call: TRBD1 (6 bases). The V end was cut by 5 bases, the J end by 4 bases, with 22 bases between. From germline, CDR1 is MNHEY and CDR2 SMNVEV (reference sequence). The CDR3 spans 17 residues. The CDR3 loop reads CASSPPFWQGISDTQYF. The CDR3 DNA reads TGTGCCAGCAGTCCACCTTTTTGGCAGGGGATTTCAGATACGCAGTATTTT.

The CDR3 nucleotides are TGTGCCAGCAGTGAAGCGAAGTTCAACAGGGTTGGGGATAGCAATCAGCCCCAGCATTTT. Protein: CASSEAKFNRVGDSNQPQHF. The V gene is TRBV6-1, the J gene TRBJ1-5; D perhaps matches TRBD1 (6 bases). Trimming removed 0 bases from V and 0 bases from J, with 21 bases in between. Germline V gene sequence: CDR1 MNHNS, CDR2 SASEGT. This CDR3 contains 20 residues.

This clone was seen a single time. The chain recombines TRBV28 with TRBJ2-5; 7 nucleotides agree with TRBD1. The V and J ends lost 7 bases and 3 bases, in that order; junction bases with no gene match: 5. Per germline, CDR1 MDHEN and CDR2 SYDVKM. The CDR3 has 13 residues. CDR3 nucleotide sequence: TGTGCCAGCAAACGGGACAGCGAAGAGACCCAGTACTTC. It translates to CASKRDSEETQYF.

This clone was counted only a few times. The chain combines TRBV12-5 with TRBJ2-2, with 11 bases that match TRBD2. The CDR3 has 17 amino acids. Germline-derived CDR1 and CDR2 are LGHNT and FRNRAP. Trimming took 0 bases from V and 5 from J; bases not matched to a gene: 5. The CDR3 coding sequence is TGTGCTAGTGGTTTGGTGGGTCTAGCGGGAGGTACCGGGGAGCTGTTTTTT. It translates to CASGLVGLAGGTGELFF.

V gene TRBV25-1 combines with J gene TRBJ1-5, with TRBD1 identical over 9 bases. The CDR3 is 17 amino acids. The germline V gene encodes CDR1 MGHDK and CDR2 SYGVNS. V trimming: 6 bases; J trimming: 7 bases; junction bases outside the gene matches: 16. CDR3 amino acids: CASSPGTGGKERQPQHF. CDR3 sequence (DNA): TGTGCCAGCAGCCCCGGTACAGGGGGCAAGGAAAGACAGCCCCAGCATTTT.